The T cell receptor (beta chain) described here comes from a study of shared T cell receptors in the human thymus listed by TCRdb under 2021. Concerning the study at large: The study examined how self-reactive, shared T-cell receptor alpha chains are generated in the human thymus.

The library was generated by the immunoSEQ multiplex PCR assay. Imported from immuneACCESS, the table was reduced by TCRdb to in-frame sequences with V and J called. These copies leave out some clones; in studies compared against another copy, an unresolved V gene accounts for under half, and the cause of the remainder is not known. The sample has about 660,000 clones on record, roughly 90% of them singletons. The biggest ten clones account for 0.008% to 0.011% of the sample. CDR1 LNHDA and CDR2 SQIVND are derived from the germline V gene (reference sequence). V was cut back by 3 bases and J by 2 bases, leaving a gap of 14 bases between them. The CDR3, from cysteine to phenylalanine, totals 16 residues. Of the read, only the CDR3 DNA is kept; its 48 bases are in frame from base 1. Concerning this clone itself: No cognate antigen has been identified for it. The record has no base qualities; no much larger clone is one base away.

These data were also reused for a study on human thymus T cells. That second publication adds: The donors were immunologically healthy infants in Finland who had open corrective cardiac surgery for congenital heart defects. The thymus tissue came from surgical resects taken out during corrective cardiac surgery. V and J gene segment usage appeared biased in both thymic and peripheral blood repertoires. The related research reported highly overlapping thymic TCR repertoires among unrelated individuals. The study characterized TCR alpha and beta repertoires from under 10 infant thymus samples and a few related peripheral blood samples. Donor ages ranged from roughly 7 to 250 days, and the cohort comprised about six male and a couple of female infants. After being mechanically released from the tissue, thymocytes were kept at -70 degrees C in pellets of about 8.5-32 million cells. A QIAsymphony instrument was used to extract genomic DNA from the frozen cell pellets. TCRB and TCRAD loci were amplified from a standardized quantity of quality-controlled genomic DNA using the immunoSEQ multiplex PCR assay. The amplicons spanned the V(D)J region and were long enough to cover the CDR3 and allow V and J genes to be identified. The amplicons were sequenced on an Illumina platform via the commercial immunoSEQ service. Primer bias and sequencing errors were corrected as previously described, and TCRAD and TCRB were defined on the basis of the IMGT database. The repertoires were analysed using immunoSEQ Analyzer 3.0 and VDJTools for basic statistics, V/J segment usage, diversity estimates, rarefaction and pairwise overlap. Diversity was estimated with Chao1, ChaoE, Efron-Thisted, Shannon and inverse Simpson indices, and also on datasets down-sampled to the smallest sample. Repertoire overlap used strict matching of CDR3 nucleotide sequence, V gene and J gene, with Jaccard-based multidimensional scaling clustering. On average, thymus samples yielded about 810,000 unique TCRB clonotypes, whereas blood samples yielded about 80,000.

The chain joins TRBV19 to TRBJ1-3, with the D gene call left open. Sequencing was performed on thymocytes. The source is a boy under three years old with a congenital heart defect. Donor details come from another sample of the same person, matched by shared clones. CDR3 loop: CASSMPRSAAGNTIYF. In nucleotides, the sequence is TGTGCCAGTAGTATGCCCAGGTCGGCCGCTGGAAACACCATATATTTT.